This TCR beta chain was observed in a study of shared clonotypes between healthy human individuals (dated by TCRdb to about 2020). For context, the study as a whole: A couple of women and a few men aged 18 to 49 years were included in the cohort. To estimate repertoire size and how much clonotypes are shared between individuals, the study performed deep sequencing of blood TCR repertoires from a handful of healthy adults. Libraries were prepared and TCR repertoires were sequenced by different laboratories using diverse techniques, in order to increase sequencing depth and limit assay-specific biases. Each donor's leukapheresis produced roughly between roughly 0.85 and 9 billion PBMCs. For each donor, three plates each were used for CD4 naive and CD4 memory, two plates were used for CD8 naive, and one plate was used for CD8 memory. What the research found in general, with its limitations: Pairwise subsampling indicated that sequencing depth was expected to affect the degree of clonotype sharing among donors. Rarefaction of sorted-subset datasets indicated incomplete sequencing despite the large sequencing depth. The small number of donors limited the genetic and exposure-history diversity represented. Sampling was restricted to blood, and TCR repertoires in tissues likely differ from the TCR repertoires found in blood. Higher generation probabilities were observed for clonotypes shared by all four sorted-subset donors than for non-shared clonotypes. Across a few donors, approximately 5% of naive CD4, 3% to 3.5% of naive CD8, around 2.1% of memory CD4, and over 0.35% of memory CD8 clonotypes were shared. Naive subsets generally had larger estimated clonotype richness than memory subsets.

Using the deep immunoSEQ assay, multiplex PCR amplified TCR CDR3 regions from genomic DNA. Extracted genomic DNA from each cell subset was distributed evenly across all wells of several immunoSEQ 96-well plates, and each plate was treated as a replicate. Each replicate PCR for sorted subsets received about 180 ng genomic DNA, equal to roughly 30,000 T cell genomes. Purified libraries were measured with a Qubit 3.0 fluorometer, size-checked on a Bioanalyzer 2100, and measured again with the KAPA Library Quantification kit. Every immunoSEQ 96-well plate was sequenced on a separate single-read 150-cycle Illumina NextSeq 550 flow cell. As for the original processing: Because the immunoSEQ output held only junctional sequences and lacked quality scores, the filtering could not match the filtering applied to full-length reads. To assign V/J genes and CDR3, sequences were annotated against IMGT germline references using PyIR, a Python wrapper for IgBLAST v1.9. Reads with weak V/J assignments (E-value above 1e-6), missing CDR3, stop codons, out-of-frame junctions, or ambiguous translated residues were removed. V3J clonotypes were defined as sequences sharing an identical inferred V gene, J gene, and CDR3 amino acid sequence. Percentage overlap between repertoires was calculated by dividing the number of shared unique clonotypes by the size of the smaller repertoire. Three approaches were used to assess repertoire richness: RTK rarefaction, the Chao1 estimator, and Recon v2.1 estimates of unobserved clonotypes. For all TCRbeta clonotypes obtained by the gDNA method from a handful of donors, generation probabilities were computed with OLGA. TCRdb's version of the immuneACCESS table is confined to in-frame rearrangements and falls short of the full clone set. An unresolved V gene accounts for under half of the shortfall where checked; the remainder is of unknown origin. V and J calls and clone size are as listed in that table; D and trimming were resolved from the DNA. This sample lists about 2 million clones; approximately 95% were detected once. 0.13% of the sample is taken by the ten largest.

With respect to this clone: Its cognate antigen has yet to be identified. One base away there is no much larger clone; base qualities are not given.

The donors were healthy, HIV-negative adults with no recently reported acute infections or vaccinations. Every donor was a Caucasian adult residing in Nashville, Tennessee, USA. Magnetic negative selection was used to enrich CD4+ T cells, after which naive cells were positively selected on CD45RA and the negative fraction became the memory subset. After blood collection by leukapheresis, PBMCs were isolated using Ficoll-Histopaque density gradient centrifugation and then cryopreserved in the vapor phase of liquid nitrogen. Purity and quantity of every magnetically sorted T cell population were checked by analytical flow cytometry. Genomic DNA was isolated from every sorted fraction and measured by UV absorbance on a Nanodrop 2000c. The receptor's source is a man younger than 35 in good health. Sequenced sample: naive CD4+ T cells sorted from blood. The cell subset or site tag for this specimen amounts to: CD45RA+ positively selected.

In nucleotide form, the sequence is TGTGCCAGCAGCCAGTGGACAGGGGGAGTCTCTGAAGCTTTCTTT. Its protein reads: CASSQWTGGVSEAFF. This sequence uses TRBV14 and TRBJ1-1; TRBD1 lines up with 10 middle nucleotides. The cysteine opens and the phenylalanine closes a CDR3 of 15 amino acids. Only the CDR3 DNA is retained, 45 bases long and in frame from the first base. Per the germline V gene, SGHDN is the CDR1 and FVKESK is the CDR2. V trim: 3 bases; J trim: 6 bases; unmatched bases: 7.